This TCR beta chain is drawn from a study of blood T cell repertoires in COVID-19. CDR1 and CDR2 (germline): MDHEN, SYDVKM. The CDR3 loop spans 14 amino acids. V shed 6 bases and J 0 bases; nucleotides not matched to a gene: 4. Authors' methods: For nucleated cells, counts were estimated from reference gene primer amplification. Using immunoSEQ multiplex PCR, the repertoire was profiled, and TCRdb retains in-frame clones only, with some absent. Clonal size and the V and J genes are those of that table, whereas D and trimming came from the DNA. The sample carries 15,000 to 20,000 clones, 65% to 90% recorded once. This clone was counted once.

This sequence was found in a man older than 75 with acute or convalescent COVID-19. V and J are TRBV28 and TRBJ1-2, with 7 bases fitting TRBD1. Sequencing input: peripheral blood. The CDR3 DNA follows: TGTGCCAGCAGGGCCACAGGGGCTAACTATGGCTACACCTTC. It specifies CASRATGANYGYTF.